This TCR beta chain was captured by sequencing in a study of blood T cell repertoires in COVID-19. Per the study methods: Amplifying reference gene primers gave estimates of nucleated cell counts. Generated by immunoSEQ multiplex PCR, the TCRdb table keeps only in-frame clones and is missing some. That table is the source of V, J and clone size, and D and trimming were worked out from the DNA. The profile shows 51,000 or so clones, about 85% of them singletons. This clonotype originated in a man aged 65 to 79 with active COVID-19. The sample taken for sequencing was peripheral blood.

Written as DNA, the CDR3 is TGTGCCAGCAGTGAAGTTAGAACAGTCTTATACACCTTC. It encodes CASSEVRTVLYTF. This chain connects TRBV2 to TRBJ1-2, with D hard to call. V dropped 1 base and J dropped 11 bases, with 14 bases sitting between them. The CDR3 runs to 13 residues. Germline assignment: CDR1 SNHLY and CDR2 FYNNEI.